This TCR beta chain was obtained from a study of T cells in Graves' hyperthyroidism and ophthalmopathy. Researchers amplified the TCR beta CDR3 regions from RNA transcripts. First-round RT-PCR targeting the TCR CDR3 was performed with the HTBI primer set. MiXCR was run by TCRdb on the multiplex PCR reads, yielding one entry per CDR3 protein. The sample records 600,000 to 750,000 distinct CDR3 sequences, 15% to 20% being singletons. This clonotype was found many times. Sequenced material: blood. The source is a man between 50 and 59 years old with Graves' hyperthyroidism.

CDR3 DNA: TGTGCCAGCAGTCCCTACTACATGAACACTGAAGCTTTCTTT. Translating it yields CASSPYYMNTEAFF. The chain joins TRBV28 to TRBJ1-1; no definite D call. CDR1 and CDR2 (germline): MDHEN, SYDVKM. There are 14 residues in the CDR3. The V gene lost 5 bases and the J gene lost 0 bases, with 10 bases spanning the gap.